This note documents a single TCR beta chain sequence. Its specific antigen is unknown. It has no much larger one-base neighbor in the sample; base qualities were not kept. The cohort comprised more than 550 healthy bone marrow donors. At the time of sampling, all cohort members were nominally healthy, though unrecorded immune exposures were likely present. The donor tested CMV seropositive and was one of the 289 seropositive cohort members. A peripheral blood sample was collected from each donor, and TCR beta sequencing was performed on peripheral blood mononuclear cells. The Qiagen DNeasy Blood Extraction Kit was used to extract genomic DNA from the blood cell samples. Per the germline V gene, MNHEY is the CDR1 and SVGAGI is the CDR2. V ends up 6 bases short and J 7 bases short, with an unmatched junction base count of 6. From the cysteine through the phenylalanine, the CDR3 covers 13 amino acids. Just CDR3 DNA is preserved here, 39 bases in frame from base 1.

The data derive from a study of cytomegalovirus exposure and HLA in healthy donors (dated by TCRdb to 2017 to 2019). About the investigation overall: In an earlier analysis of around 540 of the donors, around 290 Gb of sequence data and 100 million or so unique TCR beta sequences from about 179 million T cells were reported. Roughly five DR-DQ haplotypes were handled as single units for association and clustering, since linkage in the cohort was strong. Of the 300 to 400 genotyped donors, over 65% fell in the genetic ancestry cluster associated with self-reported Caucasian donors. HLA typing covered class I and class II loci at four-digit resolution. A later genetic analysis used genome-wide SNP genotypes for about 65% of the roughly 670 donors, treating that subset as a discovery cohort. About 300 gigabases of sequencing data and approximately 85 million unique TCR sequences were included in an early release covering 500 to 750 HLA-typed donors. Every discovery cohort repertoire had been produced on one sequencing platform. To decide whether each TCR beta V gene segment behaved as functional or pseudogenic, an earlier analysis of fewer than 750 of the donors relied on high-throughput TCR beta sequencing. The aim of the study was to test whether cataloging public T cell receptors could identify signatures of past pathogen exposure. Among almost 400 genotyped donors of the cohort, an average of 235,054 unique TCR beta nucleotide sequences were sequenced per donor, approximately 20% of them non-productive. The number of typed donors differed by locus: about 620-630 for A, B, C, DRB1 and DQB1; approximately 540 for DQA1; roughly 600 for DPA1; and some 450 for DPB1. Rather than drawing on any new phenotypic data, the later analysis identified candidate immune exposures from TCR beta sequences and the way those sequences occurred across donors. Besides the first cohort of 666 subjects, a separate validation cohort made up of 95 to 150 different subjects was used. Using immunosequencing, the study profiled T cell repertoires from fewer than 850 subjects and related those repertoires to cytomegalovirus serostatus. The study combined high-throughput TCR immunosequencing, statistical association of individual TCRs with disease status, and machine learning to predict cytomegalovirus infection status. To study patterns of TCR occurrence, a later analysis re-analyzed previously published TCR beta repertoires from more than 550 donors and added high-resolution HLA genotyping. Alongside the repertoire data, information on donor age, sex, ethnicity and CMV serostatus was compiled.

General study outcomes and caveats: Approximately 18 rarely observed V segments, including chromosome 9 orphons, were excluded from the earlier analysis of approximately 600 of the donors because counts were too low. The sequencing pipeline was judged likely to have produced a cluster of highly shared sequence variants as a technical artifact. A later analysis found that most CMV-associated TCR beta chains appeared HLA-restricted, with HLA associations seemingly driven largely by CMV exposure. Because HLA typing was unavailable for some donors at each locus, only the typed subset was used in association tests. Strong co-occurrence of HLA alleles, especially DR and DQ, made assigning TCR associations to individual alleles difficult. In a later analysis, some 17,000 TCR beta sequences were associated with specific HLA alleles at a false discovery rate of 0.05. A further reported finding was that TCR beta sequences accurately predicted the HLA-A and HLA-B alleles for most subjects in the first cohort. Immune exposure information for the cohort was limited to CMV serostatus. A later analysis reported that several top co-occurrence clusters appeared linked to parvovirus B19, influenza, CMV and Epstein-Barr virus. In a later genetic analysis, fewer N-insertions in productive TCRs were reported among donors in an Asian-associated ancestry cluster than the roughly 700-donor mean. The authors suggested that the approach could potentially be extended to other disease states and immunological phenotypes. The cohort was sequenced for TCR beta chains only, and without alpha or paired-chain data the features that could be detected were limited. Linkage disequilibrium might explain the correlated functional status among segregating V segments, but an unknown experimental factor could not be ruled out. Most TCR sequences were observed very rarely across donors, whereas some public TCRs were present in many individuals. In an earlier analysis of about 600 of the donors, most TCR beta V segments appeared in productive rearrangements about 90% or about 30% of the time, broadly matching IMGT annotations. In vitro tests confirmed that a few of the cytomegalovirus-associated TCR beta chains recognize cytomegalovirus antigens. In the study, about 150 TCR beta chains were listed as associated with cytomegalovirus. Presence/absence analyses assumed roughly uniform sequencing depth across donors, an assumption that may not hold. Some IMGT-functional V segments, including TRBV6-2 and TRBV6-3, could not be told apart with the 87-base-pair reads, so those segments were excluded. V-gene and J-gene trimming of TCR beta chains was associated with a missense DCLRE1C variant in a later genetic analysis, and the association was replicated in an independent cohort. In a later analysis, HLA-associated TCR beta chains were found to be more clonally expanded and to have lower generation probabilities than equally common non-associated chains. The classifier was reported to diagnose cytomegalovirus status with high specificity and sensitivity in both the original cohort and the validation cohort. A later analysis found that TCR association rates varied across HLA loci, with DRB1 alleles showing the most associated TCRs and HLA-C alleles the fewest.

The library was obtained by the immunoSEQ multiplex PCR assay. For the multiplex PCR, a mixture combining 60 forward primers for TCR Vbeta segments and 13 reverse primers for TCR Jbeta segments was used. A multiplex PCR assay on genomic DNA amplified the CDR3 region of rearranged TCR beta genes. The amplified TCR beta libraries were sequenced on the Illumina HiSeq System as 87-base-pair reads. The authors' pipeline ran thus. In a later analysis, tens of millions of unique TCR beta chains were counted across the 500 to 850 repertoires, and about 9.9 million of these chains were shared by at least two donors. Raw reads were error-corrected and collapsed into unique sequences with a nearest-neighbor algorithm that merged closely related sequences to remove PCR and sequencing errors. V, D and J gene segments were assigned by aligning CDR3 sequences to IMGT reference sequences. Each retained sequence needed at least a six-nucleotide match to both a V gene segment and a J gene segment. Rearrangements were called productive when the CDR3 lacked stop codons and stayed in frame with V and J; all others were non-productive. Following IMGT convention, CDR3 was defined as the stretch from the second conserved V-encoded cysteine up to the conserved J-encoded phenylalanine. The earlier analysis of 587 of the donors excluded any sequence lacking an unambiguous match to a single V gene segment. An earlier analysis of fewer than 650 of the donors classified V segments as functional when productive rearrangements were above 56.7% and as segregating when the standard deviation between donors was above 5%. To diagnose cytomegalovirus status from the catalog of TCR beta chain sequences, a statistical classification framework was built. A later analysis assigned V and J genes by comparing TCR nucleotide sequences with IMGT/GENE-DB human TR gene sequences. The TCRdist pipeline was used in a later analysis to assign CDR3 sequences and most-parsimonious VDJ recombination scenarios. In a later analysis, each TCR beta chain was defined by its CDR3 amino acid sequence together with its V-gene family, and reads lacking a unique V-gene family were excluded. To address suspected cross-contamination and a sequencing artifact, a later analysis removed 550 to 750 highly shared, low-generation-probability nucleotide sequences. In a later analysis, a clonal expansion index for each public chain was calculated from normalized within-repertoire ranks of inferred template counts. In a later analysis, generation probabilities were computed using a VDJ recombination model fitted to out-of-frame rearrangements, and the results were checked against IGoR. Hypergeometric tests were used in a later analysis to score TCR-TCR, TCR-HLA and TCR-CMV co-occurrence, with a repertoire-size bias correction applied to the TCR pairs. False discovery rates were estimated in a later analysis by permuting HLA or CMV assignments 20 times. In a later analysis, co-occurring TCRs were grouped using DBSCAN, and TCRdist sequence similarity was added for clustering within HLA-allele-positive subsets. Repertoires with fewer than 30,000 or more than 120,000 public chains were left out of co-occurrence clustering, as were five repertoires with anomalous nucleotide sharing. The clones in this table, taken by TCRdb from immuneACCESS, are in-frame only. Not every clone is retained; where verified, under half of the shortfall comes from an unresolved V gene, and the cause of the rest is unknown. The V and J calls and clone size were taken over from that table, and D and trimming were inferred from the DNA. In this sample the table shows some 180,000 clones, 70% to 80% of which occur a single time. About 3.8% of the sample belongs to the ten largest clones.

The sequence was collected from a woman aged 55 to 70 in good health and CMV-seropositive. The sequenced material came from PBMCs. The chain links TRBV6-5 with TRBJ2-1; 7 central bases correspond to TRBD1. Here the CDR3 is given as CASRTGSMNEQFF. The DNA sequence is TGTGCCAGCAGGACAGGGAGTATGAATGAGCAGTTCTTC.